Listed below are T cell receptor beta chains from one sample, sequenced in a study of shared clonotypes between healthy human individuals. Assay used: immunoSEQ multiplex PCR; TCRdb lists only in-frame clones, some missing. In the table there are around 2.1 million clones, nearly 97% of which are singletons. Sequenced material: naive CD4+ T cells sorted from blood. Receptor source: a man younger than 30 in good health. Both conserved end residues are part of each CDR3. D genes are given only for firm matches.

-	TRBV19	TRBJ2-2	TGTGCCAGTAGAAAACCGACCGGGGAGCTGTTTTTT	CASRKPTGELFF
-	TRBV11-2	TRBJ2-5	TGTGCCAGCAAAAAGTTCGGCGACGAGACCCAGTACTTC	CASKKFGDETQYF
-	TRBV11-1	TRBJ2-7	TGTGCCAGCACTAAGACCCAAAGGCGGTACTTC	CASTKTQRRYF
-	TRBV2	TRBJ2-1	TGTGCCAGCAGTAGGTCGACTACGTACAATGAGCAGTTCTTC	CASSRSTTYNEQFF
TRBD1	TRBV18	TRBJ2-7	TGTGCCAGCTCACCCTCGGCAGGGGGTATCTACGAGCAGTACTTC	CASSPSAGGIYEQYF
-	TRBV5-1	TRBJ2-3	TGCGCCAGCAGCCGTAGCACAGATACGCAGTATTTT	CASSRSTDTQYF
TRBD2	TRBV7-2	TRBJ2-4	TGTGCCAGCAGCTTAGTCCTACTAGCGGGAGAGATCTCCAAAAACATTCAGTACTTC	CASSLVLLAGEISKNIQYF
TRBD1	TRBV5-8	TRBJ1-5	TGTGCCAGCAGCGCCGGGACAGGGGTGGATCAGCCCCAGCATTTT	CASSAGTGVDQPQHF
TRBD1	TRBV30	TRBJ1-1	TGTGCCTGGAGTGTACAAGGGGGCGGCGGAGCTTTCTTT	CAWSVQGGGGAFF
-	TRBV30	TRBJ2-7	TGTGCCTGGAATCTCTGGGACTCCGACTCCTACGAGCAGTACTTC	CAWNLWDSDSYEQYF
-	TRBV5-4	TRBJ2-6	TGTGCCAGCAGCCTAAGAGCTAGCGGGGCCAACGTCCTGACTTTC	CASSLRASGANVLTF
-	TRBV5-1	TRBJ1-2	TGCGCCAGCAGCTTGGATACATCGAGCTACACCTTC	CASSLDTSSYTF
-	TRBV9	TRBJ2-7	TGTGCCAGCAGCGTAGGGCCGGAGCCCTACGAGCAGTACTTC	CASSVGPEPYEQYF